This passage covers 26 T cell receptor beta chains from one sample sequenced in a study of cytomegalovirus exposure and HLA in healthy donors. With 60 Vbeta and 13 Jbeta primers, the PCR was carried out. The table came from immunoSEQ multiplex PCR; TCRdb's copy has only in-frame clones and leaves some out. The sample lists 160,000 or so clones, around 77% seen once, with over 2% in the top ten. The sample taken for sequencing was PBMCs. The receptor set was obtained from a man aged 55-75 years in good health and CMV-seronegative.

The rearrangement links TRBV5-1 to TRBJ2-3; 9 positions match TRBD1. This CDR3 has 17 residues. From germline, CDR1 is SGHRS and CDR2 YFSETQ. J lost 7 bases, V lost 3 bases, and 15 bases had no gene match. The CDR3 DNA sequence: TGCGCCAGCAGCTCATGGACAGGGGCTATAGGGGGATATACGCAGTATTTT. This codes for CASSSWTGAIGGYTQYF.

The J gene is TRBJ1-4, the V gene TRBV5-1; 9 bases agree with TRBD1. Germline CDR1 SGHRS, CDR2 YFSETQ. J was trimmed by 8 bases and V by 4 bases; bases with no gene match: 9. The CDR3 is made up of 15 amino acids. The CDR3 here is CASSLAGTGNEKLFF. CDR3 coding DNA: TGCGCCAGCAGCCTGGCCGGGACAGGGAACGAAAAACTGTTTTTT.

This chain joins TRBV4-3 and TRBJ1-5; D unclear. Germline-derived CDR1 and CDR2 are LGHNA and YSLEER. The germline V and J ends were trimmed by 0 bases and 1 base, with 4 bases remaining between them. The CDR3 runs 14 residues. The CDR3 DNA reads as TGCGCCAGCAGCCAAGACATGAGCAATCAGCCCCAGCATTTT. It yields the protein CASSQDMSNQPQHF.

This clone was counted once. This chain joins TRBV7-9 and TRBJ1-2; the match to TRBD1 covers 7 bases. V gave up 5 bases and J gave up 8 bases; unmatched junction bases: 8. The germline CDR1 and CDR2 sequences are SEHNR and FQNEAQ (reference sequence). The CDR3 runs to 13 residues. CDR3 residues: CASSRGTVKGYTF. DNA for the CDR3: TGTGCCAGCAGCCGCGGGACAGTGAAAGGCTACACCTTC.

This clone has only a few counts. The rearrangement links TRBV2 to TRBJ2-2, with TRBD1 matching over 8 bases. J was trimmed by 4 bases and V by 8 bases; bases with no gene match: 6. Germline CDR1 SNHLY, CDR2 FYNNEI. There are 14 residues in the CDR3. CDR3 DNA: TGTGCCAGCGGCAGGGGGCCGGGCACCGGGGAGCTGTTTTTT. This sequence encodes CASGRGPGTGELFF. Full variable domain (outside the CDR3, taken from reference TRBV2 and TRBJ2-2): EPEVTQTPSHQVTQMGQEVILRCVPISNHLYFYWYRQILGQKVEFLVSFYNNEISEKSEIFDDQFSVERPDGSNFTLKIRSTKLEDSAMYFCASGRGPGTGELFFGEGSRLTVL.

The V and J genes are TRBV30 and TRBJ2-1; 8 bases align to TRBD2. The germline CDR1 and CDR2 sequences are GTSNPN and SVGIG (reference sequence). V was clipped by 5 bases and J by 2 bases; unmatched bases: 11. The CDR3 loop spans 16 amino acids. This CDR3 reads CAWVGGSGSTYNEQFF. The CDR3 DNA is TGTGCCTGGGTGGGGGGGAGCGGGAGTACCTACAATGAGCAGTTCTTC.

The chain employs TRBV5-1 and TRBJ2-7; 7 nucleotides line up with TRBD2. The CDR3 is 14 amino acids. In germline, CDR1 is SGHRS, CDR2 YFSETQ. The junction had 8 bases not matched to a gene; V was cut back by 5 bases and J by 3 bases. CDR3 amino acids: CASRSGGWGYEQYF. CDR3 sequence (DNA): TGCGCCAGCAGGTCCGGGGGGTGGGGCTACGAGCAGTACTTC.

Here the CDR3 reads CASSLFSTGLRLTEAFF. The CDR3 DNA follows: TGTGCCAGCAGTTTATTTTCTACAGGGTTAAGGTTAACTGAAGCTTTCTTT. The chain recombines TRBV27 with TRBJ1-1; D might be TRBD1 (6 bases). In germline, CDR1 is MNHEY, CDR2 SMNVEV (reference sequence). V gave up 1 base and J gave up 5 bases, with 20 bases separating them. This CDR3 comprises 17 residues.

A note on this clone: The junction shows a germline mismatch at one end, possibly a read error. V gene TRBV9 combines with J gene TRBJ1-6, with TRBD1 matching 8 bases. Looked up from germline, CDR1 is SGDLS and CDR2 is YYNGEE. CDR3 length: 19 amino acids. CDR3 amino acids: CASSVEAGGAGAYNSPLNF. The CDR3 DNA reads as TGTGCCAGCAGCGTAGAGGCAGGGGGCGCGGGAGCCTATAATTCACCCCTCAACTTT.

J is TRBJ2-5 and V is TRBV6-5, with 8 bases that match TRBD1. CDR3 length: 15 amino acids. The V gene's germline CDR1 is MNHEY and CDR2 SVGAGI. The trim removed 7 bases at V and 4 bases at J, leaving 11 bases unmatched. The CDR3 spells CASTLTGATVETQYF. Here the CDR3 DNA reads TGTGCCAGCACCTTGACAGGGGCCACAGTAGAGACCCAGTACTTC.

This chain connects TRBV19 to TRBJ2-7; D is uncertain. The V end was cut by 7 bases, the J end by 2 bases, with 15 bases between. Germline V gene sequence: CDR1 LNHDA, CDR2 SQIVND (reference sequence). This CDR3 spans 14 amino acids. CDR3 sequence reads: CASTSPLPPYEQYF. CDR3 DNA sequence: TGTGCCAGTACTTCGCCACTCCCTCCCTACGAGCAGTACTTC.

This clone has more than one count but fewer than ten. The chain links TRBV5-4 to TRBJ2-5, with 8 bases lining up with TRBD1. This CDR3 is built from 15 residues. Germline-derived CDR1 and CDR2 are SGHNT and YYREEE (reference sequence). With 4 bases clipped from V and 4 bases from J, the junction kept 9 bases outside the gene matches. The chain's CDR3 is CASSARQGIGETQYF. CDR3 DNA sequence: TGTGCCAGCAGCGCCCGACAGGGGATTGGAGAGACCCAGTACTTC.

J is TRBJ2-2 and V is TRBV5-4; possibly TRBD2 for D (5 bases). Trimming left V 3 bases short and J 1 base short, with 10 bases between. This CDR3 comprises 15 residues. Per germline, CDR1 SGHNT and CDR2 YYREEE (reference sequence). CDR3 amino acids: CASSSIRGNTGELFF. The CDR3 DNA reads TGTGCCAGCAGCTCGATTCGGGGGAACACCGGGGAGCTGTTTTTT.

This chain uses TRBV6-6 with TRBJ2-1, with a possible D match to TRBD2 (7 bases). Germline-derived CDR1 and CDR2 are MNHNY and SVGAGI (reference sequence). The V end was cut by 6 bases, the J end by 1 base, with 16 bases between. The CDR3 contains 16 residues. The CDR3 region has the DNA TGTGCCAGCAGGCCCCGGGGGGCCCTATCCTACAATGAGCAGTTCTTC. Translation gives CASRPRGALSYNEQFF.

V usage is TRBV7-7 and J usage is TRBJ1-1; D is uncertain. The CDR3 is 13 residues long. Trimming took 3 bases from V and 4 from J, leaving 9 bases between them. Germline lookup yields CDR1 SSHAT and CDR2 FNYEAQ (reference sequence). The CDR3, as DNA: TGTGCCAGCAGCTTGGGAGTAAGCACTGAAGCTTTCTTT. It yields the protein CASSLGVSTEAFF. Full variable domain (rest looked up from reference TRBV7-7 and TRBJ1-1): GAGVSQSPRYKVTKRGQDVTLRCDPISSHATLYWYQQALGQGPEFLTYFNYEAQPDKSGLPSDRFSAERPEGSISTLTIQRTEQRDSAMYRCASSLGVSTEAFFGQGTRLTVV.

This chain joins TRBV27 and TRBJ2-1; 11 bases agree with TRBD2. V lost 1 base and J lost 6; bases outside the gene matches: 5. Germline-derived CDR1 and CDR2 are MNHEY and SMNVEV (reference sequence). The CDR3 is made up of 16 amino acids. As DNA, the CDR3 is TGTGCCAGCAGTTTATGGCCTAGCGGGAGGTCCAATGAGCAGTTCTTC. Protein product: CASSLWPSGRSNEQFF.

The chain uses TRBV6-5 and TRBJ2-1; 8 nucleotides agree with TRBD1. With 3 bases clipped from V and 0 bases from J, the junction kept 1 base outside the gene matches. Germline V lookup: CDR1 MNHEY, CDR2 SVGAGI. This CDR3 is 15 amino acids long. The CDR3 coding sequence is TGTGCCAGCAGTTATACAGGGGGCTCCTACAATGAGCAGTTCTTC. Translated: CASSYTGGSYNEQFF.

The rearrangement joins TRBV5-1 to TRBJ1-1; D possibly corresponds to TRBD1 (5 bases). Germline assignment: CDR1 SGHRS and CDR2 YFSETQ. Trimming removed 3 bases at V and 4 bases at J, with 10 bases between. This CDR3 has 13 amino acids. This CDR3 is CASSSQESTEAFF. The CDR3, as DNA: TGCGCCAGCAGCTCACAGGAGAGCACTGAAGCTTTCTTT.

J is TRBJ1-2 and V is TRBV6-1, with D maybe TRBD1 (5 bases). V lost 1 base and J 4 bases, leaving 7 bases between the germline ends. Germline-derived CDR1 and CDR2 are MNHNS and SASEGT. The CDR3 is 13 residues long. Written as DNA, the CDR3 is TGTGCCAGCAGTGAAGGACAGATCTATGGCTACACCTTC. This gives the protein CASSEGQIYGYTF.

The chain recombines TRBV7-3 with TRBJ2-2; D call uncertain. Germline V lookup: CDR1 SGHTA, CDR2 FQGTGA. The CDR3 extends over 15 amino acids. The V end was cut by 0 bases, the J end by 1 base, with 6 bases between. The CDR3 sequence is CASSLTSVNTGELFF. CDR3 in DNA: TGTGCCAGCAGCTTAACGTCAGTGAACACCGGGGAGCTGTTTTTT.

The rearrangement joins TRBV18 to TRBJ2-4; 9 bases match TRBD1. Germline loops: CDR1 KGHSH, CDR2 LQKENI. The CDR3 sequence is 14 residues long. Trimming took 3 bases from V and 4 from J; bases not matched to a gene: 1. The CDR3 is CASSPTGGKNIQYF. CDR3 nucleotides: TGTGCCAGCTCACCGACAGGGGGAAAAAACATTCAGTACTTC.

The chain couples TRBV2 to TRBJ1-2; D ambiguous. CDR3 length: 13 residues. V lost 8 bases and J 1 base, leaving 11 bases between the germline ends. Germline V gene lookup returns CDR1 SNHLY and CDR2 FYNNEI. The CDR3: CASAPGINYGYTF. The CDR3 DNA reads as TGTGCCAGCGCTCCCGGGATTAACTATGGCTACACCTTC.

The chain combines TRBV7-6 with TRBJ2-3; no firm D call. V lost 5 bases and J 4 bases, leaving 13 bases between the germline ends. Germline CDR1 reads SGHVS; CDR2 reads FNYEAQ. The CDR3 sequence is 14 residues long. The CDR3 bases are TGTGCCAGCAGCCCCGGAGTAGTTTCAGATACGCAGTATTTT. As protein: CASSPGVVSDTQYF.

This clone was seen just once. For the CDR3, the DNA is TGCGCCAGCAGCTTCACTAGCGGGGTGCCCCAAGAGACCCAGTACTTC. The encoded protein is CASSFTSGVPQETQYF. The chain carries TRBV5-1 and TRBJ2-5, with 10 bases identical to TRBD2. V was pared by 2 bases and J by 1 base, with 5 bases of the junction left unmatched. CDR3 size: 16 residues. Germline loops: CDR1 SGHRS, CDR2 YFSETQ.

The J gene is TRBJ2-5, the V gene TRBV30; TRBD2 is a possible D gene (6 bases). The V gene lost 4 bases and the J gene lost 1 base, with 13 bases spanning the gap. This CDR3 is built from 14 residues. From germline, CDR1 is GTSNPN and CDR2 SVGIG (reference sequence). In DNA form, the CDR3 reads TGTGCCTGGACGCGGGGACGACTCCAAGAGACCCAGTACTTC. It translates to CAWTRGRLQETQYF. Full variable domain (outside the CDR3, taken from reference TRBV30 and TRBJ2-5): SQTIHQWPATLVQPVGSPLSLECTVEGTSNPNLYWYRQAAGRGLQLLFYSVGIGQISSEVPQNLSASRPQDRQFILSSKKLLLSDSGFYLCAWTRGRLQETQYFGPGTRLLVL.

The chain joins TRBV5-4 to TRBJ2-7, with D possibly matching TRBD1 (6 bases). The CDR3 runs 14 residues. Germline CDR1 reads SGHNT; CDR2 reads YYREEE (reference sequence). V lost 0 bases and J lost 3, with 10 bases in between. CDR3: CASSLAGQLYEQYF. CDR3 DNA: TGTGCCAGCAGCTTGGCCGGACAGCTCTACGAGCAGTACTTC.